The present T cell receptor beta chain was sequenced within a study of response to subunit inactivated influenza vaccine. Whole-study findings and limits: The authors suggested that every seasonal influenza vaccination recruits few new T cells.

TCRdb recomputed calls from the RT-PCR reads with MiXCR, one row per CDR3 protein. The repertoire has 160,000 or so distinct CDR3 sequences, about a tenth of them found once; the top ten carry approximately 13%. V lost 0 bases to trimming and J lost 5 bases, with 11 bases between them. The CDR3 is 13 residues long. Germline CDR1 and CDR2: DFQATT and SNEGSKA (reference sequence). This clonotype has ten or more counts. Its specificity is unknown. The source material was non-naive T cells sorted from PBMCs, sampled about 40 days after vaccination. The origin of this receptor is a man aged 50-60 years who received an inactivated influenza vaccine. The V call is TRBV20-1, the J call TRBJ2-7, with D unresolved. DNA for the CDR3: TGCAGTGCTAGAGATCACGCGGACCACGAGCAGTACTTC. This codes for CSARDHADHEQYF.